These 30 T cell receptor beta chains originate from one sample sequenced in a study of CXCR3-negative and CXCR3-positive naive CD8 T cells. TRB cDNA was prepared as libraries by UMI-labeled 5' RACE. TCRdb re-called the 5' RACE reads and catalogs CDR3 proteins one per entry, DNA excluded. The repertoire table contains roughly 48,000 distinct CDR3 sequences. Specimen: memory CD8+ T cells from blood. The receptor set was obtained from a human donor in good health. Some clones in this sample may be carry-over from other donors' samples.

The chain uses TRBV7-9 and TRBJ2-7; the D call from TCRdb, TRBD1, cannot be confirmed without DNA. The length of the CDR3 is 14 residues. CDR1 and CDR2 from the germline V gene are SEHNR and FQNEAQ (reference sequence). Here the CDR3 reads CASSLGWDGYEQYF.

V usage is TRBV28 and J usage is TRBJ2-1; TCRdb gives TRBD1 as the D gene, but with no DNA this cannot be confirmed. Germline CDR1 is MDHEN and CDR2 is SYDVKM. This CDR3 region has 16 residues. CDR3 amino acids: CASSPATTGVYNEQFF.

The genes are TRBV7-6 and TRBJ2-2; lacking DNA, the TRBD2 call made by TCRdb goes unchecked. There are 18 residues in the CDR3. Germline CDR1 is SGHVS and CDR2 is FNYEAQ. CDR3 protein: CASSLVAPSGRAVGELFF.

This rearrangement joins TRBV12-3 or TRBV12-4 to TRBJ2-5; as DNA is missing, the TRBD1 call by TCRdb cannot be tested. This CDR3 spans 15 amino acids. CDR3 amino acids: CASSFSPAPSETQYF.

V gene TRBV5-6 combines with J gene TRBJ2-3; TCRdb lists TRBD1, though no DNA is available to test this call. Per the germline V gene, CDR1 is SGHDT and CDR2 is YYEEEE. The CDR3 is made up of 18 amino acids. CDR3 in amino acids: CASSLEGDRVSWADTQYF.

In terms of frequency, this clonotype is medium-sized. The rearrangement joins TRBV6-2 or TRBV6-3 to TRBJ1-2; TCRdb indicates TRBD1, and absent DNA this call remains unverified. The CDR3 contains 13 residues. Germline lookup yields CDR1 MNHEY and CDR2 SVGEGT. CDR3 sequence reads: CASTAAGEYGYTF.

The chain combines TRBV4-1 with TRBJ2-7; TCRdb reports TRBD1, a call that lacks DNA to check it against. Germline CDR1 reads MGHRA; CDR2 reads YSYEKL. This CDR3 has 17 amino acids. The CDR3 loop reads CASSQVEIPGGKYEQYF.

This sequence joins TRBV6-6 and TRBJ2-3; without DNA, the TCRdb call of TRBD1 cannot be checked. This CDR3 is 15 amino acids long. Looked up from germline, CDR1 is MNHNY and CDR2 is SVGAGI (reference sequence). The CDR3 sequence is CASSTGTEITDTQYF.

V and J are TRBV28 and TRBJ1-2; checking the TCRdb D call of TRBD1 is not possible without DNA. Germline CDR1 MDHEN, CDR2 SYDVKM. The length of the CDR3 is 14 residues. The CDR3 loop is CATPRDRGPYGYTF.

This chain connects TRBV29-1 to TRBJ2-1; TCRdb names TRBD2, which stays unverified in the absence of DNA. This CDR3 region has 14 residues. Germline V CDR1 and CDR2: SQVTM, ANQGSEA. CDR3: CSVDLAGGPDEQFF.

By frequency, this clonotype registers medium-sized. This chain links TRBV10-3 with TRBJ2-7; TCRdb lists TRBD1, though no DNA is available to test this call. Germline CDR1 is ENHRY and CDR2 is SYGVKD. The CDR3 has 12 amino acids. CDR3: CAIRGSGAEQYF.

This rearrangement joins TRBV29-1 to TRBJ2-1; absent DNA, TCRdb's TRBD1 call cannot be checked. The CDR3 is 13 residues long. Germline CDR1 SQVTM, CDR2 ANQGSEA. The CDR3 sequence is CSVEGAGHNEQFF.

J is TRBJ2-6 and V is TRBV11-1; TCRdb indicates TRBD2, and absent DNA this call remains unverified. The CDR3 loop spans 14 amino acids. The germline CDR1 and CDR2 sequences are SGHAT and FQDESV (reference sequence). This CDR3 reads CASRPWGALNVLTF.

The chain joins TRBV3-1 to TRBJ2-5; as DNA is missing, the TRBD1 call by TCRdb cannot be tested. CDR1 LGHDT and CDR2 YNNKEL come from the germline V gene (reference sequence). The CDR3 totals 15 residues. This CDR3 reads CASVRAGGFQETQYF.

The chain couples TRBV12-3 or TRBV12-4 to TRBJ1-6; TCRdb's assignment of TRBD1 cannot be checked, as there is no DNA. The CDR3 is 14 residues long. This CDR3 is CASSFDLRGSPLHF.

The rearrangement links TRBV7-2 to TRBJ2-7; TCRdb's D call, TRBD1, is unchecked because there is no DNA. CDR3 size: 15 residues. CDR1 is SGHTA, CDR2 FQGNSA, per germline. CDR3 residues: CASSWGDGGSYEQYF.

The rearrangement uses TRBV10-3 and TRBJ2-2; TCRdb names TRBD2, which stays unverified in the absence of DNA. Germline V gene data show CDR1 as ENHRY and CDR2 as SYGVKD. The length of the CDR3 is 15 residues. CDR3 region: CATRGSGTNTGELFF.

V gene TRBV24-1 combines with J gene TRBJ2-2. Germline assignment: CDR1 KGHDR and CDR2 SFDVKD. This CDR3 is built from 12 residues. CDR3 sequence: CATSVNTGELFF.

The chain has TRBV6-2 or TRBV6-3 and TRBJ2-4. CDR3 length: 12 amino acids. Germline CDR1 and CDR2: MNHEY and SVGEGT. This chain's CDR3 is CASSLLKNIQYF.

This chain links TRBV9 with TRBJ2-1. The germline gives CDR1 SGDLS, CDR2 YYNGEE. The CDR3 length is 13 residues. The CDR3 sequence is CASSVGDLNEQFF.

The chain is built from TRBV28 and TRBJ2-1. This CDR3 has 14 amino acids. Germline CDR1 reads MDHEN; CDR2 reads SYDVKM. The CDR3 here is CASSLGDDLDEQFF.

This chain joins TRBV5-5 and TRBJ1-1; TCRdb's D gene call, TRBD1, goes unchecked for lack of DNA. Germline CDR1 is SGHKS and CDR2 is YYEKEE (reference sequence). The CDR3 is 12 amino acids. CDR3 region: CASSWTGGETFF.

This chain uses TRBV29-1 with TRBJ2-1; the TCRdb D gene call, TRBD2, has no DNA to confirm it. Germline V gene lookup returns CDR1 SQVTM and CDR2 ANQGSEA. This CDR3 comprises 15 residues. The CDR3: CSVFLSGSPRDEQFF.

This chain links TRBV4-3 with TRBJ2-7; TCRdb selects TRBD2, and the lack of DNA leaves this call unchecked. Germline CDR1 reads LGHNA; CDR2 reads YSLEER. The CDR3 covers 17 residues. The CDR3 loop reads CASSQDRSLPYSYEQYF.

The rearrangement uses TRBV25-1 and TRBJ1-1. The CDR3 runs to 14 residues. CDR1 is MGHDK, CDR2 SYGVNS, per germline. Here the CDR3 reads CASRDPDLRTEAFF.

The chain has TRBV28 and TRBJ2-7. Germline CDR1 is MDHEN and CDR2 is SYDVKM. The CDR3 loop spans 11 amino acids. The CDR3 here is CASSRSYEQYF.

CDR3 sequence: CASSQITAVHTEAFF. The V and J genes are TRBV4-3 and TRBJ1-1. Germline assignment: CDR1 LGHNA and CDR2 YSLEER. The CDR3 length is 15 residues.

The chain recombines TRBV29-1 with TRBJ2-7; absent DNA, TCRdb's TRBD1 call cannot be checked. This CDR3 comprises 14 residues. Germline V CDR1 and CDR2: SQVTM, ANQGSEA. The CDR3 protein is CSVNEGTAGYEQYF.

The rearrangement joins TRBV28 to TRBJ2-1; the D call from TCRdb, TRBD1, cannot be confirmed without DNA. This CDR3 comprises 16 residues. Germline CDR1 and CDR2: MDHEN and SYDVKM. The chain's CDR3 is CASSLPGHSSYNEQFF.

The chain joins TRBV6-2 or TRBV6-3 to TRBJ2-3; TCRdb lists TRBD2, though no DNA is available to test this call. Germline CDR1 MNHEY, CDR2 SVGEGT. CDR3 length equals 15 residues. CDR3 loop: CASSSGTSATDTQYF.